This TCR beta chain emerged from a study of early T cells in non-severe SARS-CoV-2 infection. Study-level background: Whole-blood bulk RNA, unsorted, was sequenced, and chains were unpaired.

Of note for this clonotype: What it binds is not known.

Germline CDR1 is SGHNT and CDR2 is YENEEA. The CDR3 has 15 residues. V shed 1 base and J shed 8 bases, with 15 bases lying between them. Findings of the study overall: The study's VDJdb matching favored anti-spike CD8 responses and missed private and CD4 specificities.

Each cDNA molecule carried a unique molecular identifier. MiXCR, run by TCRdb on the 5' RACE reads, gives a single entry per CDR3 protein. The table includes tens of thousands of distinct CDR3 sequences, 5% detected once. The sample in question was whole blood, obtained at baseline. This rearrangement joins TRBV11-3 to TRBJ2-1; the D is unclear. The origin of this receptor is an adult who was a healthcare worker with PCR-confirmed SARS-CoV-2 infection or an uninfected control (not recorded which). The CDR3 nucleotides are TGTGCCAGCAGCTTAGCTGCTTGGGGAAGGGATGAGCAGTTCTTC. It yields the protein CASSLAAWGRDEQFF.